This is a list of T cell receptor beta chains from one sample in a study of shared clonotypes between healthy human individuals. Sequencing used immunoSEQ multiplex PCR; TCRdb keeps in-frame clones, though not all of them. The sample lists 400,000 to 500,000 clones; around 80% were seen once. Sequencing was carried out using PBMCs. The receptors originated from a woman between 35 and 50 years old in good health. Some clones in this sample may be carry-over from other donors' samples. CDR3s include the opening cysteine and the closing phenylalanine or tryptophan. Each record gives: D gene, J gene, V gene, clone size, CDR3 DNA, CDR3 protein. The D gene is left open where the match is weak. The listing skips clone size in some rows; elsewhere it reads once, few, many or a size class.

d_call: .; j_call: TRBJ1-2; v_call: TRBV6-6; clone_size: few; cdr3_nt: TGTGCCAGCAGTTACGGGACCGTCTATGGCTACACCTTC; cdr3_aa: CASSYGTVYGYTF
d_call: .; j_call: TRBJ1-2; v_call: TRBV18; clone_size: .; cdr3_nt: TGTGCCAGCTCCAACAGAGCTAACTATGGCTACACCTTC; cdr3_aa: CASSNRANYGYTF
d_call: TRBD1; j_call: TRBJ1-5; v_call: TRBV6-1; clone_size: .; cdr3_nt: TGTGCCAGCAGAAACAGGGGGGGACAGCCCCAGCATTTT; cdr3_aa: CASRNRGGQPQHF
d_call: TRBD2; j_call: TRBJ2-7; v_call: TRBV28; clone_size: .; cdr3_nt: TGTGCCAGCAGCCAACTAGCGGGAGCCTCCTACGAGCAGTACTTC; cdr3_aa: CASSQLAGASYEQYF
d_call: .; j_call: TRBJ2-5; v_call: TRBV6-1; clone_size: medium-sized; cdr3_nt: TGTGCCAGCAGTGTAAAAGAAGAACAAGAGACCCAGTACTTC; cdr3_aa: CASSVKEEQETQYF
d_call: TRBD1; j_call: TRBJ1-4; v_call: TRBV4-1; clone_size: .; cdr3_nt: TGCGCCAGCAGCCTCGGACAGGGTCGAGAAAAACTGTTTTTT; cdr3_aa: CASSLGQGREKLFF
d_call: TRBD2; j_call: TRBJ2-5; v_call: TRBV30; clone_size: .; cdr3_nt: TGTGCCTGTACGGGACTAGCGGGAGGAGAGACCCAGTACTTC; cdr3_aa: CACTGLAGGETQYF
d_call: TRBD2; j_call: TRBJ2-3; v_call: TRBV6-4; clone_size: .; cdr3_nt: TGTGCCAGCAGTAACGGGAGCGGGAGTGCAGATACGCAGTATTTT; cdr3_aa: CASSNGSGSADTQYF
d_call: .; j_call: TRBJ1-2; v_call: TRBV6-1; clone_size: many; cdr3_nt: TGTGCCAGCAGAAACAGTACTCTCTATGGCTACACCTTC; cdr3_aa: CASRNSTLYGYTF
d_call: .; j_call: TRBJ1-2; v_call: TRBV10-3; clone_size: few; cdr3_nt: TGTGCCACAAACAGCCGGGGGGCTTTAAACTATGGCTACACCTTC; cdr3_aa: CATNSRGALNYGYTF
d_call: .; j_call: TRBJ2-5; v_call: TRBV28; clone_size: many; cdr3_nt: TGTGCCAGCAGCCTCCGACCGACAGCCACCCAGTACTTC; cdr3_aa: CASSLRPTATQYF
d_call: .; j_call: TRBJ1-1; v_call: TRBV10-3; clone_size: .; cdr3_nt: TGTGCCATCACCGGCCAGATGAACACTGAAGCTTTCTTT; cdr3_aa: CAITGQMNTEAFF
d_call: .; j_call: TRBJ1-2; v_call: TRBV5-1; clone_size: .; cdr3_nt: TGCGCCAGCAGCTTTTCTACGGGGGCTTCAGGAGGCTACACCTTC; cdr3_aa: CASSFSTGASGGYTF
d_call: TRBD1; j_call: TRBJ2-1; v_call: TRBV12-5; clone_size: .; cdr3_nt: TGTGCTAGTGGTTTGGGTACTGACAGGGTGGTGGTGAATGAGCAGTTCTTC; cdr3_aa: CASGLGTDRVVVNEQFF
d_call: .; j_call: TRBJ2-6; v_call: TRBV30; clone_size: .; cdr3_nt: TGTGCCTGGAGTGTACCGAGTTCCAGCTCTGGGGCCAACGTCCTGACTTTC; cdr3_aa: CAWSVPSSSSGANVLTF
d_call: .; j_call: TRBJ1-2; v_call: TRBV28; clone_size: .; cdr3_nt: TGTGCCAGCAGCTCCATCACGTGGACGGCCAGCAACTATGGCTACACCTTC; cdr3_aa: CASSSITWTASNYGYTF